Each of the 15 T cell receptor beta chains below was sequenced from the same sample in a study of cytomegalovirus exposure and HLA in healthy donors. Sequenced by immunoSEQ multiplex PCR; TCRdb stores in-frame clones only, minus some. The sample shows approximately 280,000 clones, roughly 90% of them seen only once. The sequenced material came from PBMCs. These receptors were collected from a woman aged 18-30 years in good health and CMV-seronegative.

The V call is TRBV6-1, the J call TRBJ2-3; D might be TRBD2 (6 bases). V lost 2 bases and J lost 4, with 16 bases in between. CDR3 length equals 16 residues. The V gene's germline CDR1 is MNHNS and CDR2 SASEGT. The CDR3 nucleotides are TGTGCCAGCAGTGAACGTTTCGGGAGAGTGGCAGATACGCAGTATTTT. It codes for CASSERFGRVADTQYF.

About this clone itself: Other DNA sequences in this specimen translate into the identical CDR3. The chain links TRBV18 to TRBJ2-7, with TRBD2 identical over 9 bases. V lost 3 bases to trimming and J lost 3 bases; unmatched junction nucleotides: 9. The length of the CDR3 is 16 residues. Germline CDR1 reads KGHSH; CDR2 reads LQKENI. The CDR3 reads CASSPLPGLASYEQYF. In DNA form, the CDR3 reads TGTGCCAGCTCACCGCTCCCGGGACTAGCCAGCTACGAGCAGTACTTC.

V gene TRBV27 combines with J gene TRBJ2-1, with a weak D call TRBD2 (6 bases). Germline V gives CDR1 MNHEY, CDR2 SMNVEV (reference sequence). The CDR3 spans 16 residues. Trimming shortened V by 7 bases and J by 0 bases, and 16 bases separated the two germline ends. CDR3 residues: CASNLAGTTSYNEQFF. In DNA form, the CDR3 reads TGTGCCAGCAACCTCGCGGGGACCACCTCCTACAATGAGCAGTTCTTC.

The chain has TRBV9 and TRBJ2-3; D remains unclear. CDR1 and CDR2 from the germline V gene are SGDLS and YYNGEE. V dropped 3 bases and J dropped 2 bases, with 10 bases sitting between them. The CDR3 length is 14 residues. Written as DNA, the CDR3 is TGTGCCAGCAGCGACTCACCTTCCACAGATACGCAGTATTTT. Encoded protein: CASSDSPSTDTQYF.

The chain is built from TRBV6-1 and TRBJ1-5; D is undetermined. The CDR3 consists of 15 residues. Deletions cut 4 bases from V and 1 base from J, with 11 bases between. Germline CDR1 is MNHNS and CDR2 is SASEGT. CDR3 sequence (DNA): TGTGCCAGCAGTGCCTACCCTATGAGCAATCAGCCCCAGCATTTT. It translates to CASSAYPMSNQPQHF.

The rearrangement uses TRBV5-1 and TRBJ2-7; 7 bases fit TRBD1. This CDR3 has 14 residues. The ends lost 4 bases at V and 2 bases at J; junction bases unmatched: 6. CDR1 and CDR2 from the germline V gene are SGHRS and YFSETQ. The CDR3 sequence is CASSRQGQAYEQYF. In nucleotides, the CDR3 is TGCGCCAGCAGCCGACAGGGCCAGGCCTACGAGCAGTACTTC. The full variable domain, its missing parts supplied by reference TRBV5-1 and TRBJ2-7, is KAGVTQTPRYLIKTRGQQVTLSCSPISGHRSVSWYQQTPGQGLQFLFEYFSETQRNKGNFPGRFSGRQFSNSRSEMNVSTLELGDSALYLCASSRQGQAYEQYFGPGTRLTVT.

This chain uses TRBV7-2 with TRBJ2-7, with a tentative D call TRBD2 (6 bases). This CDR3 has 13 amino acids. V gave up 5 bases and J gave up 7 bases, with 15 bases separating them. Germline V gene sequence: CDR1 SGHTA, CDR2 FQGNSA. This CDR3 is CASSQRAGGEQYF. The DNA for the CDR3 is TGTGCCAGCAGCCAGCGGGCAGGAGGGGAGCAGTACTTC.

J is TRBJ1-3 and V is TRBV7-9; no definite D call. Germline assignment: CDR1 SEHNR and CDR2 FQNEAQ (reference sequence). V gave up 5 bases and J gave up 0 bases, with 23 bases separating them. CDR3 length equals 19 residues. CDR3 region: CASSLGDLRPGGSGNTIYF. Written as DNA, the CDR3 is TGTGCCAGCAGCCTAGGTGACCTCCGACCGGGAGGCTCTGGAAACACCATATATTTT.

The chain carries TRBV5-1 and TRBJ2-4; D not certain. V was pared by 4 bases and J by 6 bases, with 11 bases between. Germline V lookup: CDR1 SGHRS, CDR2 YFSETQ. The CDR3 loop spans 13 amino acids. The CDR3 here is CASSIDIPNIQYF. CDR3 coding DNA: TGCGCCAGCAGCATTGACATCCCAAACATTCAGTACTTC.

This chain joins TRBV5-1 and TRBJ1-2; TRBD1 agrees at 8 bases. V lost 4 bases, J lost 2 bases, and 4 bases stayed unmatched. CDR3 length equals 14 residues. The germline V gene encodes CDR1 SGHRS and CDR2 YFSETQ. CDR3 residues: CASSPGQGNYGYTF. CDR3 bases: TGCGCCAGCAGCCCCGGACAGGGAAACTATGGCTACACCTTC. Full variable domain (remainder filled in from reference TRBV5-1 and TRBJ1-2): KAGVTQTPRYLIKTRGQQVTLSCSPISGHRSVSWYQQTPGQGLQFLFEYFSETQRNKGNFPGRFSGRQFSNSRSEMNVSTLELGDSALYLCASSPGQGNYGYTFGSGTRLTVV.

The CDR3 DNA is TGTGCCAGCAGCTTAGGAGCCTGGGACAGGGGCACAGATACGCAGTATTTT. Translation gives CASSLGAWDRGTDTQYF. This chain joins TRBV7-9 and TRBJ2-3; 9 positions agree with TRBD1. Germline CDR1 reads SEHNR; CDR2 reads FQNEAQ (reference sequence). The CDR3 spans 17 residues. Germline trimming cut 1 base from V and 1 base from J; bases unmatched to any gene: 6.

The chain couples TRBV27 to TRBJ2-3, with 8 nucleotides matching TRBD2. Germline CDR1 and CDR2: MNHEY and SMNVEV (reference sequence). This CDR3 has 16 amino acids. V lost 5 bases to trimming and J lost 0 bases; unmatched junction nucleotides: 7. In DNA, the CDR3 is TGTGCCAGCAGTCCGGGGGGGGGACCTAGCACAGATACGCAGTATTTT. Translation: CASSPGGGPSTDTQYF.

V usage is TRBV5-4 and J usage is TRBJ2-7; 9 bases match TRBD2. There are 15 residues in the CDR3. Germline CDR1 is SGHNT and CDR2 is YYREEE (reference sequence). The trim removed 3 bases at V and 6 bases at J, leaving 10 bases unmatched. Here the CDR3 DNA reads TGTGCCAGCAGCTACTCGCTGACTAGCGGAATCGAGCAGTACTTC. Translating gives CASSYSLTSGIEQYF.

Relative to its sample, this clone is medium-sized. The chain combines TRBV7-9 with TRBJ1-1; weak D call: TRBD1 (5 bases). This CDR3 has 17 amino acids. The germline V gene encodes CDR1 SEHNR and CDR2 FQNEAQ (reference sequence). V was trimmed by 3 bases and J by 0 bases, leaving 17 bases between them. The chain's CDR3 is CASSFKGRERMNTEAFF. In DNA, the CDR3 is TGTGCCAGCAGCTTCAAGGGCAGGGAAAGAATGAACACTGAAGCTTTCTTT.

The rearrangement joins TRBV5-4 to TRBJ2-7; 7 positions agree with TRBD1. The trim removed 2 bases at V and 3 bases at J, leaving 8 bases unmatched. CDR1 is SGHNT and CDR2 is YYREEE in the germline V gene (reference sequence). There are 15 residues in the CDR3. The CDR3 bases are TGTGCCAGCAGCTTTACCGGGACAGATAACTACGAGCAGTACTTC. It specifies CASSFTGTDNYEQYF.